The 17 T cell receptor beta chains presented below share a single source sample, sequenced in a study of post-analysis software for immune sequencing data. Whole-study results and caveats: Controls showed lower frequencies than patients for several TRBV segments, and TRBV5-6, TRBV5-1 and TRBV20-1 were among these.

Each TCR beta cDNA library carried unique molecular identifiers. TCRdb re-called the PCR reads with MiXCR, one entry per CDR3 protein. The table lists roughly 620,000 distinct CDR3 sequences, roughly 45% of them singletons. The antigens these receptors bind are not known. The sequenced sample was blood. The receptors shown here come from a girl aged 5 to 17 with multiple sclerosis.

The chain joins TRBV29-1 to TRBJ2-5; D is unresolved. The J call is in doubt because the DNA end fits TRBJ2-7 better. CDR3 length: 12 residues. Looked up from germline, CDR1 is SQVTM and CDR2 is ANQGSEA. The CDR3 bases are TGCAGCGTTGATGGCCTCGACTACGAGCAGTACTTC. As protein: CSVDGLDYEQYF.

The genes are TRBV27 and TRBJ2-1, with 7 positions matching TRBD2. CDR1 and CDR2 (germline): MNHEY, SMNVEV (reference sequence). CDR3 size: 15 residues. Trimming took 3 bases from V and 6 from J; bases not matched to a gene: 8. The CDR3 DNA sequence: TGTGCCAGCAGTTTTGGCGGGAGCGACCCCAATGAGCAGTTCTTC. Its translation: CASSFGGSDPNEQFF.

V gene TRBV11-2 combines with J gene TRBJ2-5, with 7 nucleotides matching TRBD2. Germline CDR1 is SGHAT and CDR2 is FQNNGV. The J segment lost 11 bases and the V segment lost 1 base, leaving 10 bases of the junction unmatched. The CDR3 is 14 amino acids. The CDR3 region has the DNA TGTGCCAGCAGCTTAGGGCGGGGGACGGGGGAGCAGTACTTC. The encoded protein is CASSLGRGTGEQYF. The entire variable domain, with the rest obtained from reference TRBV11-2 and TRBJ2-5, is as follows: EAGVAQSPRYKIIEKRQSVAFWCNPISGHATLYWYQQILGQGPKLLIQFQNNGVVDDSQLPKDRFSAERLKGVDSTLKIQPAKLEDSAVYLCASSLGRGTGEQYFGPGTRLLVL.

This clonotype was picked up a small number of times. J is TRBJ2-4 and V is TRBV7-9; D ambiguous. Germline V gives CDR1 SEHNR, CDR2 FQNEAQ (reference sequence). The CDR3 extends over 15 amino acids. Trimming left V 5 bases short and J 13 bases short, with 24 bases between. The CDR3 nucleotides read TGTGCCAGCAGCCTACGCGACCTCACCTTCCCCGGGCAGTACTTC. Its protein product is CASSLRDLTFPGQYF.

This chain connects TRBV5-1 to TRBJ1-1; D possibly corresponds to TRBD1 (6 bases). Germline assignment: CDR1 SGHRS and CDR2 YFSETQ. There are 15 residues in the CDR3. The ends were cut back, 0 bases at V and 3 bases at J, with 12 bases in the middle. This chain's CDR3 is CASSLGVQGDTEAFF. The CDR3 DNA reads TGCGCCAGCAGCTTGGGGGTACAGGGAGACACTGAAGCTTTCTTT.

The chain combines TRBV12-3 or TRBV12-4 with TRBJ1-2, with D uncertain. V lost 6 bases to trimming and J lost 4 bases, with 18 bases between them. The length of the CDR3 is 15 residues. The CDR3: CASSTKRLRGYGYTF. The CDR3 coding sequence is TGTGCCAGCAGCACGAAGAGGCTGAGAGGCTATGGCTACACCTTC.

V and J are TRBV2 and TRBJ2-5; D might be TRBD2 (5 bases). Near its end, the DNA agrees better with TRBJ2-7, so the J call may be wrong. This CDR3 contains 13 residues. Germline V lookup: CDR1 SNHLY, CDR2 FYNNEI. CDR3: CASTWTGNYEQYF. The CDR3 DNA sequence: TGTGCCAGCACTTGGACTGGGAACTACGAGCAGTACTTC.

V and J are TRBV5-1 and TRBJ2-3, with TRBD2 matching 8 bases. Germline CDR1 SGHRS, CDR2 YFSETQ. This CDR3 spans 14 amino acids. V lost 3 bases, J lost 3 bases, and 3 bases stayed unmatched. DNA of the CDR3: TGCGCCAGCAGCTCGCGGGGGGTAACAGATACGCAGTATTTT. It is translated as CASSSRGVTDTQYF.

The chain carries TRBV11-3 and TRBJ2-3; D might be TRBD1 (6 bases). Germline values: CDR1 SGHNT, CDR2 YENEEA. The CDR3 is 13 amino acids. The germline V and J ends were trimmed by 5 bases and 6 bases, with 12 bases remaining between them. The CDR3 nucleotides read TGTGCCAGCAGCCGACAGGAACGGGATACGCAGTATTTT. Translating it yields CASSRQERDTQYF.

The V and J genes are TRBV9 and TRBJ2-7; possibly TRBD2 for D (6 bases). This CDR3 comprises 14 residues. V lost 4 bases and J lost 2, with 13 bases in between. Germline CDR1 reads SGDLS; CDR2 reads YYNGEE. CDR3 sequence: CASSSRGETYEQYF. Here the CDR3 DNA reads TGTGCCAGCAGCTCCCGCGGGGAAACCTACGAGCAGTACTTC. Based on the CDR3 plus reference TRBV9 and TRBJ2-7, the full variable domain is DSGVTQTPKHLITATGQRVTLRCSPRSGDLSVYWYQQSLDQGLQFLIQYYNGEERAKGNILERFSAQQFPDLHSELNLSSLELGDSALYFCASSSRGETYEQYFGPGTRLTVT.

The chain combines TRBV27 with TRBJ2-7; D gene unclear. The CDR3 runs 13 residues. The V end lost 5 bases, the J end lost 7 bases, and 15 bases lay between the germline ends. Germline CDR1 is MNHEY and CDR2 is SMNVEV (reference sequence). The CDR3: CASSPSATAEQYF. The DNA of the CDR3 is TGTGCCAGCAGTCCCTCAGCCACGGCTGAGCAGTACTTC.

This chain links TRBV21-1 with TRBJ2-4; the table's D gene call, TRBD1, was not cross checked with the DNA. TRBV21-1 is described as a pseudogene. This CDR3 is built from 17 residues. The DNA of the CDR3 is TGTGCCAGCATCAGGCCAGGGGACTCACTAGCCAAAAACATTCAGTACTTC. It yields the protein CASIRPGDSLAKNIQYF.

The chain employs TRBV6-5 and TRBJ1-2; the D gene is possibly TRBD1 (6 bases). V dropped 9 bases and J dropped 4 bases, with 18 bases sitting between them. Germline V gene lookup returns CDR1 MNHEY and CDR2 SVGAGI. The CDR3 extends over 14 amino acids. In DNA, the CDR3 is TGTGCCAGTTCGAGCGGGGGGCGCGGCTATGGCTACACCTTC. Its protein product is CASSSGGRGYGYTF.

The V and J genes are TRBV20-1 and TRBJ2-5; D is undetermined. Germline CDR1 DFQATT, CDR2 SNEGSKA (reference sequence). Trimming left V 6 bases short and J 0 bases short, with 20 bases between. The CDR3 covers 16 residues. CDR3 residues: CSAMTRDDTYQETQYF. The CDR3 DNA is TGCAGTGCGATGACCCGAGATGATACGTACCAAGAGACCCAGTACTTC.

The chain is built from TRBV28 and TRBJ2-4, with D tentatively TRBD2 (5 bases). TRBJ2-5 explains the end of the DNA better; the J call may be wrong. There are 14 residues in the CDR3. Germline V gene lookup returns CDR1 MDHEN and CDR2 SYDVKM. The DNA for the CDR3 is TGTGCCAGCAGTTTCGGGATCGCCAAGAAGACCCAGTACTTC. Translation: CASSFGIAKKTQYF.

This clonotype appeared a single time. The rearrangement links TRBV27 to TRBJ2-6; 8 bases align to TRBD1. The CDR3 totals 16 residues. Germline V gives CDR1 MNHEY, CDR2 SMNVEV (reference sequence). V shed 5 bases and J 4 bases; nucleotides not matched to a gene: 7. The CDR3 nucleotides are TGTGCCAGCAGTCGACAGGGGCAGGGCGGGGCCAACGTCCTGACTTTC. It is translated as CASSRQGQGGANVLTF.

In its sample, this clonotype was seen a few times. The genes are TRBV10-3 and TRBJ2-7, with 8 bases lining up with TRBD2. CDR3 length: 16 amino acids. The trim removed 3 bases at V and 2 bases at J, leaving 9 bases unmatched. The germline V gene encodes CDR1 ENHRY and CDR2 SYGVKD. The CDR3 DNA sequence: TGTGCCATCAGTGAACGCCTTAGCGGGGCCGCCTACGAGCAGTACTTC. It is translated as CAISERLSGAAYEQYF.